This is a list of T cell receptor beta chains from one sample in a study of regulatory T cells in long-lasting Graves disease. TCRdb re-called the multiplex PCR reads with MiXCR, one entry per CDR3 protein. The sample holds over 650,000 distinct CDR3 sequences; 25% to 30% are singletons and the top ten take roughly 46%. Material: peripheral blood mononuclear cells (PBMCs), obtained when the disease was refractory, from a patient treated with antithyroid drugs. Source of these receptors: a female donor with Graves disease. Both conserved end residues are part of each CDR3. A D gene is named only where the DNA matches it firmly. Where a row states a size, it is once, few, many or the class of an expanded clone; other rows omit it.

clone size: few; D gene: .; J gene: TRBJ2-7; V gene: TRBV19; CDR3 protein: CASEAAYEQYF; CDR3 DNA: TGTGCCAGCGAGGCCGCCTACGAGCAGTACTTC
clone size: .; D gene: TRBD2; J gene: TRBJ2-7; V gene: TRBV6-5; CDR3 protein: CASSFFLPGASGRVEQYF; CDR3 DNA: TGTGCCAGCAGTTTTTTCCTCCCAGGGGCTAGCGGGAGAGTCGAGCAGTACTTC
clone size: .; D gene: .; J gene: TRBJ1-5; V gene: TRBV18; CDR3 protein: CASSPTGRTGDQPQHF; CDR3 DNA: TGTGCCAGCTCACCGACCGGGCGCACGGGGGATCAGCCCCAGCATTTT
clone size: few; D gene: .; J gene: TRBJ1-1; V gene: TRBV18; CDR3 protein: CASSPIPGEPEAFF; CDR3 DNA: TGTGCCAGCTCACCGATTCCGGGCGAACCAGAAGCTTTCTTT
clone size: few; D gene: TRBD1; J gene: TRBJ1-5; V gene: TRBV5-4; CDR3 protein: CASSLGTGINQPQHF; CDR3 DNA: TGTGCCAGCAGCTTGGGGACAGGGATCAATCAGCCCCAGCATTTT
clone size: .; D gene: .; J gene: TRBJ1-1; V gene: TRBV12-3/TRBV12-4; CDR3 protein: CASSLSRVGEAFF; CDR3 DNA: TGTGCCAGCAGCCTCTCCAGGGTCGGTGAAGCTTTCTTT
clone size: .; D gene: TRBD1; J gene: TRBJ1-1; V gene: TRBV12-3/TRBV12-4; CDR3 protein: CASSPTGGEAFF; CDR3 DNA: TGTGCCAGCAGCCCGACAGGGGGTGAAGCTTTCTTT
clone size: few; D gene: .; J gene: TRBJ1-1; V gene: TRBV11-2; CDR3 protein: CASSLGWGENTEAFF; CDR3 DNA: TGTGCCAGCAGCTTAGGTTGGGGGGAGAACACTGAAGCTTTCTTT
clone size: .; D gene: .; J gene: TRBJ1-1; V gene: TRBV12-5; CDR3 protein: CASGLVRSSGAEAFF; CDR3 DNA: TGTGCTAGTGGTTTGGTGCGATCGAGTGGCGCTGAAGCTTTCTTT
clone size: many; D gene: .; J gene: TRBJ1-5; V gene: TRBV28; CDR3 protein: CASRTAGDQPQHF; CDR3 DNA: TGTGCCAGCAGAACGGCAGGGGATCAGCCCCAGCATTTT
clone size: few; D gene: .; J gene: TRBJ1-1; V gene: TRBV12-3/TRBV12-4; CDR3 protein: CASSFGQRRARGAFF; CDR3 DNA: TGTGCCAGCAGTTTTGGACAGCGACGAGCCCGTGGAGCTTTCTTT
clone size: many; D gene: .; J gene: TRBJ1-1; V gene: TRBV6-1; CDR3 protein: CASSKETGDTEAFF; CDR3 DNA: TGTGCCAGCAGTAAGGAGACAGGTGACACTGAAGCTTTCTTT
clone size: .; D gene: TRBD1; J gene: TRBJ1-2; V gene: TRBV30; CDR3 protein: CAWSGDRGNYGYTF; CDR3 DNA: TGTGCCTGGAGCGGGGACAGGGGCAACTATGGCTACACCTTC
clone size: few; D gene: .; J gene: TRBJ1-6; V gene: TRBV7-9; CDR3 protein: CASSLPETASYNSPLHF; CDR3 DNA: TGTGCCAGCAGCTTACCGGAGACAGCCTCCTATAATTCACCCCTCCACTTT